The clone carrying this TCR beta chain has only a few counts. This entry comes from a study of blood T cell repertoires in COVID-19. Source study methods: Using reference gene primer amplification, nucleated cell counts were estimated. Sequencing used immunoSEQ multiplex PCR; TCRdb keeps in-frame clones, though not all of them. D and trimming come from the DNA, and the V and J calls and clone size come from that table. Here the sample spans fewer than 200,000 clones, less than 90% being singletons. This receptor was identified in a woman in her twenties or thirties who had been exposed to COVID-19. The sequenced material came from PBMCs or T cells enriched from blood (not recorded which).

The CDR3 DNA sequence: TGTGCCAGCAGTCTACAGGGGGCGAGGGAAAAAGCTTTCTTT. Protein: CASSLQGAREKAFF. The chain employs TRBV2 and TRBJ1-1, with 9 bases matching TRBD1. Per germline, CDR1 SNHLY and CDR2 FYNNEI. This CDR3 comprises 14 residues. J gave up 9 bases and V 5 bases, and 10 bases lay outside the gene matches.